This T cell receptor (beta chain) was identified during a study of shared clonotypes between healthy human individuals. As for the study in general: With ages of 18 to 49, the donors were a couple of women and a few men. Regarding the study as a whole: Shared across several donors were 5% to 6% of the naive CD4 clonotypes. Investigators collected only blood, and repertoires in tissues likely differ.

Sequencing was performed with immunoSEQ multiplex PCR; in TCRdb, only in-frame clones are kept and a portion is missing. The sample contains around 940,000 clones, approximately 80% of which appear only once. A remark on this clone: The target antigen is unknown.

Germline lookup yields CDR1 WSHSY and CDR2 SAAADI. V was clipped by 4 bases and J by 2 bases; unmatched bases: 4. The CDR3 covers 16 residues. The sequence derives from a man between 18 and 35 years old in good health. The source material was memory CD4+ T cells sorted from blood. Subset in this sample: CD45RA-negative fraction. This chain uses TRBV10-2 with TRBJ1-6; 8 positions match TRBD1. The CDR3 nucleotides are TGCGCCAGCAGTGGAGACAGGGGCCCCTATAATTCACCCCTCCACTTT. Its protein is CASSGDRGPYNSPLHF.